These T cell receptor beta chains were read from a single sample in a study of blood T cell repertoires in COVID-19. Using immunoSEQ multiplex PCR, the repertoire was profiled, and TCRdb retains in-frame clones only, with some absent. Of a few hundred thousand clones listed, 87% are singletons. Sequencing used peripheral blood. Receptors were obtained from a man aged 50 to 59 with active or convalescent COVID-19. CDR3s include the opening cysteine and the closing phenylalanine or tryptophan. Fields, in order: V gene, J gene, CDR3 protein.

V: TRBV10-2
J: TRBJ1-3
CDR3: CASSETGGGHIIYF

V: TRBV7-2
J: TRBJ1-6
CDR3: CASSPEEFAYNSPLHF

V: TRBV30
J: TRBJ2-5
CDR3: CAWKLGQGGETQYF

V: TRBV27
J: TRBJ1-2
CDR3: CASSPRQGAHGYGYTF

V: TRBV4-3
J: TRBJ1-4
CDR3: CASSQDGSISNEKLFF

V: TRBV9
J: TRBJ2-7
CDR3: CASSTTGYEQYF

V: TRBV11-2
J: TRBJ2-1
CDR3: CASSSWGGYNEQFF

V: TRBV3-1/TRBV3-2
J: TRBJ2-7
CDR3: CASSPDGGLRSYEQYF

V: TRBV13
J: TRBJ1-5
CDR3: CASSLAGDQPQHF

V: TRBV2
J: TRBJ2-3
CDR3: CASSEAGGPGDTQYF

V: TRBV30
J: TRBJ1-3
CDR3: CAGGTGAVGNTIYF

V: TRBV20-1
J: TRBJ2-2
CDR3: CSVQGGGELFF

V: TRBV18
J: TRBJ2-5
CDR3: CASSLLGLAGSEETQYF

V: TRBV28
J: TRBJ1-2
CDR3: CASSTRTGGIYGYTF

V: TRBV10-3
J: TRBJ2-7
CDR3: CAISDSYRKGLAGYEQYF

V: TRBV27
J: TRBJ1-2
CDR3: CASRGQASNYGYTF